Here is one T cell receptor beta chain with its context. Germline assignment: CDR1 SNHLY and CDR2 FYNNEI. The ends lost 2 bases at V and 0 bases at J; junction bases unmatched: 4. The CDR3 loop spans 16 amino acids. The sample originates from a study of technical replicates of blood from several donors. Sequencing used immunoSEQ multiplex PCR; TCRdb keeps in-frame clones, though not all of them. Among 65,000 to 80,000 clones, 85% to 95% were seen once, and the ten largest hold about 0.36%. The rearrangement joins TRBV2 to TRBJ1-1, with TRBD1 matching 9 bases. This receptor was taken from a human donor in good health. Specimen: T cells isolated from PBMCs. CDR3 sequence reads: CASSEPGQGVNTEAFF. CDR3 nucleotides: TGTGCCAGCAGTGAACCGGGACAGGGAGTGAACACTGAAGCTTTCTTT.